There are a few counts of the clone carrying this TCR beta chain. Using MiXCR, TCRdb reanalyzed the PCR reads. The profile shows 25,000 to 30,000 clones, 15% to 20% of them singletons. This entry comes from a study of metastatic and nonmetastatic thyroid tumors. Per germline, CDR1 SGHKS and CDR2 YYEKEE (reference sequence). The CDR3 is made up of 15 amino acids. V was clipped by 1 base and J by 3 bases, with 11 bases between them. Patients had received no treatment of any kind before thyroid surgery. This clonotype originated in a female donor with papillary thyroid cancer or a benign thyroid nodule (not recorded which). Some clones in this sample may be carry-over from other donors' samples. J is TRBJ2-1 and V is TRBV5-5; D gene ambiguous. Sequencing was done on a sample of blood. The CDR3 reads CASSLIAANYNEQFF. The CDR3 bases are TGTGCCAGCAGCTTGATCGCAGCCAACTACAATGAGCAGTTCTTC. Based on the CDR3 plus reference TRBV5-5 and TRBJ2-1, the full variable domain is DAGVTQSPTHLIKTRGQQVTLRCSPISGHKSVSWYQQVLGQGPQFIFQYYEKEERGRGNFPDRFSARQFPNYSSELNVNALLLGDSALYLCASSLIAANYNEQFFGPGTRLTVL.